This T cell receptor beta chain appears in the sequencing data of a study of neurological immune-mediated disorders. The time point: longitudinal time-point 3. From 2 million PBMCs stored at -80 C, the unsorted libraries were generated. The CDR3 length is 14 residues. CDR1 and CDR2 from the germline V gene are ENHRY and SYGVKD. V trimming: 8 bases; J trimming: 3 bases; junction bases outside the gene matches: 4. TCRdb processed the 5' RACE reads anew with MiXCR; each CDR3 protein has one entry. The sample shows roughly 100,000 distinct CDR3 sequences, 10% to 12% of them seen only once. Many counts were recorded for this clonotype.

The TCR was taken from a female donor with HTLV-1-associated myelopathy (HAM/TSP). Input material: PBMCs. V is TRBV10-3 and J is TRBJ2-1; 10 nucleotides align to TRBD1. The DNA of the CDR3 is TGTGCCATCGCGACAGGGGGCATCTACAATGAGCAGTTCTTC. It specifies CAIATGGIYNEQFF.